This T cell receptor beta chain was profiled in a study of T-cell reconstitution after alpha-beta-depleted transplantation in children. Regarding the study as a whole: Several hundred expanded graft clones reportedly were the source of alpha-beta T cells about two months after transplant. Some patients' high day-60 TCRbeta diversity was traced to surviving recipient T cells and thymic progenitors. T-cell counts and diversity at one year post-transplant came mainly from newly produced T cells.

Concerning this clonotype itself: Its antigen is not known.

Unique molecular identifiers were incorporated when the TCRbeta library was constructed. TCRdb re-called the PCR reads through MiXCR, storing one row per CDR3 protein. This sample has 200,000 to 300,000 distinct CDR3 sequences, with roughly a quarter found just once. The input for sequencing was PBMCs, mostly from graft donor cells, taken 360 days after TCRalphabeta/CD19-depleted stem cell transplant. The source of this sequence is a female patient aged 2-15 years who had a stem cell transplant for congenital amegakaryocytic thrombocytopenia, so the T cells may come from the graft donor.

CDR3 in amino acids: CASSYSPGLNIQYF. CDR3 nucleotide sequence: TGTGCCAGCAGTTACTCGCCAGGGTTAAACATTCAGTACTTC. V usage is TRBV6-5 and J usage is TRBJ2-4, with D tentatively TRBD1 (5 bases). CDR1 is MNHEY and CDR2 is SVGAGI in the germline V gene. The V gene lost 0 bases and the J gene lost 6 bases, with 9 bases spanning the gap. CDR3 size: 14 residues.